This entry is about one T cell receptor beta chain. This clone was seen more than once but under ten times. Its antigen has not been determined. No per-base quality is available; no much larger clone lies one base away. This record comes from a study of T cells in tumors after PD-1 blockade (dated by TCRdb to about 2019). General notes on the study: Exclusion criteria were prior checkpoint blockade, use of systemic immunosuppressants, or recent radiotherapy or other anti-cancer therapy within 4 weeks. Patients were treated with either pembrolizumab 200 mg every 3 weeks or cemiplimab 350 mg every 2 weeks. While on anti-PD-1 treatment, some of the patients also continued taking daily vismodegib 150 mg. Peripheral blood samples averaged around 120,000 TCR templates (range 24,679-257,772) and 35,000 to 45,000 unique clonotypes. Paired single-cell RNA and TCR sequencing was done in the study on site-matched tumors from patients with BCC or SCC, both before and after anti-PD-1 therapy. To compare clonotypes in blood and tumor, bulk TCR sequencing was done on 10 to 11 peripheral blood samples taken from 4 or 5 patients. Clinical response was assessed using RECIST version 1.1.

The immunoSEQ platform was used for deep TCRbeta sequencing. Per the source publication's procedure: For further analysis, only productive rearrangements were exported from the immunoSEQ Analyzer. T cell phenotypes were assigned to bulk TCRbeta clonotypes by matching to single-cell RNA+TCR-seq clones sharing the same TCRbeta sequence. Clone enrichment in tumor was calculated as tumor frequency divided by PBMC frequency from bulk TCR sequencing. TCRs were grouped by GLIPH into specificity groups, defined as clusters of distinct TCRs likely recognizing common antigens via shared CDR3 motifs. In its TCRdb copy, this immuneACCESS table keeps in-frame sequences only and misses some clones. Where compared with another copy, unresolved V genes explain less than half of these, and the others have no known cause. For V, J and clone size, that table is used; D and trimming come from the DNA. Recorded for this sample are some 20,000 clones; 81% of them occurred a single time. Of the sample, about a quarter is held by the ten largest clones.

Based on the germline V gene, the CDR1 and CDR2 sequences are SNHLY and FYNNEI. The CDR3 measures 15 amino acids from cysteine to phenylalanine. Only CDR3 DNA remains: 45 bases, in frame from the first base. Here V drops 7 bases and J drops 1 base, and the junction holds 5 bases not matched to any gene. The paper's findings and limits, for the study overall: Roughly 41% of TCR clonotypes from the tumor were detected in blood, and certain novel exhausted tumor clones were present in blood collected before treatment, which suggests recruitment from the periphery. The source of novel T cell clones was not identified and could include lymphoid organs or rare unexpanded clones within the tumor or its periphery.

Genomic DNA extracted from tumor biopsies or peripheral blood was used for bulk TCRbeta sequencing, with input ranging from roughly 600 ng to 6,004 ng. Every patient was a poor candidate for surgical resection and had histologically proven advanced or metastatic basal or squamous cell carcinoma. Of the roughly ten patients making up the basal cell carcinoma cohort, 8 underwent bulk tumor TCR sequencing. The clonotype comes from a human donor with advanced basal cell or squamous cell carcinoma (not recorded which). The sequenced sample was PBMCs, obtained after anti-PD-1 therapy. The V and J segments used are TRBV2 and TRBJ1-4, and TRBD1 aligns with 8 junction nucleotides. The nucleotide sequence is TGTGCCAGCACCGGAGGACAGGGAACTAATGAAAAACTGTTTTTT. Translated, it reads CASTGGQGTNEKLFF.